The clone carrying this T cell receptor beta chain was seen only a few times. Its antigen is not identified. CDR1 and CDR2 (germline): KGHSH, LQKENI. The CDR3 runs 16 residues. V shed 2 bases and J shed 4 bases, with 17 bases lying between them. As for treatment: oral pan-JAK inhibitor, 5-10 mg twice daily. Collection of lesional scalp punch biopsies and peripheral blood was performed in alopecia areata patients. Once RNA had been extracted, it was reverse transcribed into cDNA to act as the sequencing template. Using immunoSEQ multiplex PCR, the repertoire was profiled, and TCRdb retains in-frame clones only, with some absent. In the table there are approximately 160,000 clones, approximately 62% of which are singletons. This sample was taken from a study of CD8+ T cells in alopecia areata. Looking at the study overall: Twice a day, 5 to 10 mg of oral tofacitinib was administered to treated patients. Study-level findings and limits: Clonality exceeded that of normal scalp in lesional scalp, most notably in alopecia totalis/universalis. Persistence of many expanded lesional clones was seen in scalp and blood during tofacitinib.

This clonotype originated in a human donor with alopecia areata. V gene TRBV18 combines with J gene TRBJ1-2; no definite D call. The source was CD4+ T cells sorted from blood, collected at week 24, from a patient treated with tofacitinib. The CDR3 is CASSPRRASHRYGYTF. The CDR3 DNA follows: TGTGCCAGCTCACCAAGGCGTGCCTCCCACCGCTATGGCTACACCTTC.